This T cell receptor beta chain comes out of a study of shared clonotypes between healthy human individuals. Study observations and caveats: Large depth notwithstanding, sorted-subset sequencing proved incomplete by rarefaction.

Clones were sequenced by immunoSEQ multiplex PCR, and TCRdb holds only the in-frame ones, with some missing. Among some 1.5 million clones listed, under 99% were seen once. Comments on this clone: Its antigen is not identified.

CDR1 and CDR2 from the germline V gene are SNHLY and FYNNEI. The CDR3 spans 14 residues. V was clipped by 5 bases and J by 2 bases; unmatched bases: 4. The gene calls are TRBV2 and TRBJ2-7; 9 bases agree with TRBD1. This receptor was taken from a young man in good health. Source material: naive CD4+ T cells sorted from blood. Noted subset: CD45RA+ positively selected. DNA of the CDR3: TGTGCCAGCAGTTTCGGGACAGGGACCTACGAGCAGTACTTC. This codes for CASSFGTGTYEQYF.